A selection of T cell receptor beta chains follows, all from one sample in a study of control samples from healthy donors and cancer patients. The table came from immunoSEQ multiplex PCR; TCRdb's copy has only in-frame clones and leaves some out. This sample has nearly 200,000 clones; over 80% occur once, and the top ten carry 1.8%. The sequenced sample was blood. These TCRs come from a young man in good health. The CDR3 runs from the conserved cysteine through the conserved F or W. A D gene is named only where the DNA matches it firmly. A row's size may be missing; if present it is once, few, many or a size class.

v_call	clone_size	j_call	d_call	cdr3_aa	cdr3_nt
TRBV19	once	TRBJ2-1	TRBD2	CASSRTSGDQFF	TGTGCCAGTAGCCGCACTAGCGGGGATCAGTTCTTC
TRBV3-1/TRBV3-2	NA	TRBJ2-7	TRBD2	CASSQWTSGGAYF	TGTGCCAGCAGCCAATGGACTAGCGGGGGGGCGTACTTC
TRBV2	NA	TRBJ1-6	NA	CASSSQGGNSPLHF	TGTGCCAGCAGCTCACAGGGAGGGAATTCACCCCTCCACTTT
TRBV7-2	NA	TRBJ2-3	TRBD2	CASSLWTGGTEADTQYF	TGTGCCAGCAGCTTATGGACGGGGGGAACAGAGGCAGATACGCAGTATTTT
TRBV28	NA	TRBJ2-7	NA	CASRTAGVKTYEQYF	TGTGCCAGCAGAACGGCAGGGGTCAAAACCTACGAGCAGTACTTC
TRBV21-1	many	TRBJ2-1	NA	CASSKDRVNNEQFF	TGTGCCAGCAGCAAAGATCGGGTCAACAATGAGCAGTTCTTC
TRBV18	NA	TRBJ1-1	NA	CASSGQMNTEAFF	TGTGCCAGCTCAGGACAGATGAACACTGAAGCTTTCTTT
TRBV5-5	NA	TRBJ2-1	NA	CASSLVGLYNEQFF	TGTGCCAGCAGCTTGGTGGGCTTATACAATGAGCAGTTCTTC
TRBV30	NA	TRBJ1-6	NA	CAWRVFTDSKSSPLHF	TGTGCCTGGAGGGTCTTCACGGACAGTAAGTCCTCACCCCTCCACTTT
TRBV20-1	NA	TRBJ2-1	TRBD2	CSASGGGDAEQFF	TGCAGTGCTAGTGGCGGGGGTGACGCTGAGCAGTTCTTC
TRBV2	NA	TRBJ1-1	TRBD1	CASSTGGTEAFF	TGTGCCAGCAGCACAGGGGGCACTGAAGCTTTCTTT
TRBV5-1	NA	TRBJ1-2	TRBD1	CASSIVGGTGVNGYTF	TGCGCCAGCAGCATTGTTGGGGGGACAGGGGTTAACGGCTACACCTTC
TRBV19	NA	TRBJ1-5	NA	CASSGLERVSNQPQHF	TGTGCCAGTAGTGGGTTGGAGAGGGTCAGCAATCAGCCCCAGCATTTT
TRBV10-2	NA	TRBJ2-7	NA	CASGGSSDYEQYF	TGCGCCAGCGGTGGTTCCTCGGACTACGAGCAGTACTTC
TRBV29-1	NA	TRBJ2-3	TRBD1	CSVEQGATDTQYF	TGCAGCGTTGAGCAGGGGGCTACAGATACGCAGTATTTT
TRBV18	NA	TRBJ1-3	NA	CASSHRPPQGMGGNTIYF	TGTGCCAGCTCACACCGTCCTCCACAGGGCATGGGTGGAAACACCATATATTTT
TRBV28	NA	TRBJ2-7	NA	CASSLAGLGAYEQYF	TGTGCCAGCAGTTTGGCCGGTTTAGGAGCCTACGAGCAGTACTTC
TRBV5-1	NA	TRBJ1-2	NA	CASSLELGYGYTF	TGCGCCAGCAGCTTGGAGCTGGGCTATGGCTACACCTTC
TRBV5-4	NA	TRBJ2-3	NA	CASSLNPGPSTDTQYF	TGTGCCAGCAGCTTGAATCCCGGTCCTAGCACAGATACGCAGTATTTT
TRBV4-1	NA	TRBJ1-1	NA	CASSPSRVEATEAFF	TGCGCCAGCAGCCCATCCCGGGTCGAGGCTACTGAAGCTTTCTTT
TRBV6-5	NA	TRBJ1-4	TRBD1	CASRDTGDRIFF	TGTGCCAGCAGGGACACAGGGGACCGGATTTTTTTT
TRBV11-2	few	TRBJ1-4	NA	CASSFSAPPEGKLFF	TGTGCCAGCAGCTTCTCGGCCCCCCCGGAGGGAAAACTGTTTTTT
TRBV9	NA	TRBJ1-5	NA	CASSVAQDQPQHF	TGTGCCAGCAGCGTAGCTCAGGATCAGCCCCAGCATTTT
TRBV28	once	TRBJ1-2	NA	CASTGAINYGYTF	TGTGCCAGCACGGGGGCAATCAACTATGGCTACACCTTC
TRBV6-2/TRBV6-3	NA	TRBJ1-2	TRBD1	CASSYAWGQGNYGYTF	TGTGCCAGCAGTTACGCTTGGGGACAGGGTAACTATGGCTACACCTTC
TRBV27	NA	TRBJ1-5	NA	CASSFYSGQPQHF	TGTGCCAGCAGTTTTTACAGCGGTCAGCCCCAGCATTTT
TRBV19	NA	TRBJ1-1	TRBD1	CASRTGDTEAFF	TGTGCCAGCAGGACAGGGGACACTGAAGCTTTCTTT
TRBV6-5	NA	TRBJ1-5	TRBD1	CASSLFGRGNQPQHF	TGTGCCAGCAGTCTGTTCGGCAGGGGGAATCAGCCCCAGCATTTT
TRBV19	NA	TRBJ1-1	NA	CASSIGAGGTEAFF	TGTGCCAGTAGTATAGGCGCAGGCGGCACTGAAGCTTTCTTT
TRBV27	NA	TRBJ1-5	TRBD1	CASSKDRVGQPQHF	TGTGCCAGCAGTAAGGACAGGGTTGGTCAGCCCCAGCATTTT
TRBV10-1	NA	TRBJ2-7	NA	CASSSSDPAEQYF	TGCGCCAGCAGTTCCTCGGACCCAGCAGAGCAGTACTTC
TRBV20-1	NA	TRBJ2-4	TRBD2	CSASISHYSRGGRDIQYF	TGCAGTGCCAGTATTTCGCATTATTCCCGGGGGGGCCGAGACATTCAGTACTTC
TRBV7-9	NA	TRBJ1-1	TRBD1	CASSAGTANTEAFF	TGTGCCAGCAGCGCCGGGACAGCGAACACTGAAGCTTTCTTT
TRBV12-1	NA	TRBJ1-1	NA	CASSGRQRQRTEAFF	TGTGCCAGCAGCGGGCGACAGCGTCAGAGGACTGAAGCTTTCTTT
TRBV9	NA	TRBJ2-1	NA	CASSVVGGNNEQFF	TGTGCCAGCAGCGTAGTTGGAGGTAACAATGAGCAGTTCTTC
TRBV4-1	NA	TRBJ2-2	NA	CASSQEGTLTGELFF	TGCGCCAGCAGCCAAGAAGGGACACTAACCGGGGAGCTGTTTTTT
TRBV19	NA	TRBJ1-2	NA	CASSIYKNSPFYTF	TGTGCCAGTAGTATATATAAGAACAGTCCCTTCTACACCTTC
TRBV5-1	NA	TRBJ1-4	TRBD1	CASSYPGTGEEKLFF	TGCGCCAGCAGCTATCCCGGGACAGGGGAAGAAAAACTGTTTTTT
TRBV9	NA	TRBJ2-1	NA	CASSVSWGVSYNEQFF	TGTGCCAGCAGCGTTTCTTGGGGCGTTTCCTACAATGAGCAGTTCTTC